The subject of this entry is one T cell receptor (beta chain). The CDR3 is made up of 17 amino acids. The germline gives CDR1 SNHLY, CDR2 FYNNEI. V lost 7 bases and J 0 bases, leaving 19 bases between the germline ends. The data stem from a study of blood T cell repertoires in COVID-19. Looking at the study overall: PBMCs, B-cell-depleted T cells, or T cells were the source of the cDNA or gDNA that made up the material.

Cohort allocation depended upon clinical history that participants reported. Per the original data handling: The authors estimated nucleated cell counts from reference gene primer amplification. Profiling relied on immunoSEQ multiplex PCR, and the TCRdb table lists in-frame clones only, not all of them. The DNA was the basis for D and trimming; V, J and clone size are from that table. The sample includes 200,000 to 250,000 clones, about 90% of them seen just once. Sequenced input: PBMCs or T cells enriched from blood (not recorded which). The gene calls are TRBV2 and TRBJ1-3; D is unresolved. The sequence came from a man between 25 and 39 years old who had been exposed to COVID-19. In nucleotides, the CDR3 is TGTGCCAGCATCGGGATCAGGATCCGAGGCTCTGGAAACACCATATATTTT. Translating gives CASIGIRIRGSGNTIYF.